The 17 T cell receptor beta chains in this list originate from one sample, sequenced in a study of cytomegalovirus exposure and HLA in healthy donors. The PCR used 60 Vbeta and 13 Jbeta primers. Assay: immunoSEQ multiplex PCR; the TCRdb copy retains only in-frame clones and omits some. The data show fewer than 150,000 clones, under 80% seen once. The sample consisted of PBMCs. The receptors here all came from a woman between 40 and 50 years old in good health and CMV-seropositive.

The chain is built from TRBV18 and TRBJ1-1; 9 positions agree with TRBD1. With 3 bases clipped from V and 8 bases from J, the junction kept 13 bases outside the gene matches. The CDR3 loop spans 16 amino acids. Germline assignment: CDR1 KGHSH and CDR2 LQKENI. The DNA for the CDR3 is TGTGCCAGCTCACCGAATCGACAGGGGGTCAGTAGGGAAGCTTTCTTT. Its protein is CASSPNRQGVSREAFF.

The chain carries TRBV27 and TRBJ2-2, with TRBD1 matching 12 bases. This CDR3 contains 19 residues. The germline V gene has CDR1 MNHEY and CDR2 SMNVEV (reference sequence). V shed 0 bases and J 5 bases; nucleotides not matched to a gene: 10. The DNA of the CDR3 is TGTGCCAGCAGTTTATCGATGGGACAGGGGGCCATCGGGACCGGGGAGCTGTTTTTT. This encodes CASSLSMGQGAIGTGELFF.

The rearrangement uses TRBV25-1 and TRBJ2-7, with unresolved D. The V and J ends lost 0 bases and 5 bases respectively, with 11 bases between them. Germline CDR1 is MGHDK and CDR2 is SYGVNS. CDR3 size: 14 residues. CDR3 nucleotides: TGTGCCAGCAGTGAATATGGCAGTTTGCACGAGCAGTACTTC. Residues: CASSEYGSLHEQYF.

This clone was detected only a few times. The chain links TRBV5-4 to TRBJ2-2, with a possible D match to TRBD2 (6 bases). The V gene's germline CDR1 is SGHNT and CDR2 YYREEE (reference sequence). This CDR3 has 16 amino acids. V was trimmed by 4 bases and J by 4 bases, leaving 17 bases between them. For the CDR3, the DNA is TGTGCCAGCAGCGAAGGGGCCTTCGGGGGCACCGGGGAGCTGTTTTTT. Protein product: CASSEGAFGGTGELFF.

The chain joins TRBV4-3 to TRBJ2-3; possible D gene TRBD1, 7 bases. Per germline, CDR1 LGHNA and CDR2 YSLEER. The CDR3 runs 21 residues. Trimming stripped 0 bases from V and 3 bases from J, with 28 bases between. In DNA form, the CDR3 reads TGCGCCAGCAGCCAAGATACAGGGGTCGGACAGGTTCCTAGCGTGACAGATACGCAGTATTTT. Encoded protein: CASSQDTGVGQVPSVTDTQYF.

The V call is TRBV19, the J call TRBJ2-1; the match to TRBD1 covers 10 bases. V lost 4 bases to trimming and J lost 10 bases; unmatched junction nucleotides: 13. Germline CDR1 LNHDA, CDR2 SQIVND (reference sequence). This CDR3 spans 16 amino acids. The CDR3 nucleotides read TGTGCCAGTAGTAGGGACCGGGACAGGGGCTCTTACGAGCAGTTCTTC. It yields the protein CASSRDRDRGSYEQFF. Variable domain in full (rest from reference TRBV19 and TRBJ2-1): DGGITQSPKYLFRKEGQNVTLSCEQNLNHDAMYWYRQDPGQGLRLIYYSQIVNDFQKGDIAEGYSVSREKKESFPLTVTSAQKNPTAFYLCASSRDRDRGSYEQFFGPGTRLTVL.

Only a few counts were recorded for this clone. The V call is TRBV30, the J call TRBJ2-7, with no clear D. V lost 0 bases, J lost 0 bases, and 6 bases lay in between. This CDR3 is 13 amino acids long. CDR1 is GTSNPN, CDR2 SVGIG, per germline (reference sequence). The CDR3 sequence: CAWSVGLSYEQYF. CDR3 nucleotides: TGTGCCTGGAGTGTTGGGCTCTCCTACGAGCAGTACTTC. Full variable domain (missing parts from reference TRBV30 and TRBJ2-7): SQTIHQWPATLVQPVGSPLSLECTVEGTSNPNLYWYRQAAGRGLQLLFYSVGIGQISSEVPQNLSASRPQDRQFILSSKKLLLSDSGFYLCAWSVGLSYEQYFGPGTRLTVT.

V and J are TRBV19 and TRBJ2-3, with D possibly matching TRBD1 (7 bases). Deletions cut 3 bases from V and 3 bases from J, with 22 bases between. Germline V gene sequence: CDR1 LNHDA, CDR2 SQIVND (reference sequence). The CDR3 runs 18 residues. CDR3 region: CASSIQLNRGGRTDTQYF. CDR3 coding DNA: TGTGCCAGTAGTATCCAATTAAACAGGGGAGGAAGGACAGATACGCAGTATTTT.

The chain combines TRBV6-6 with TRBJ1-1; D is possibly TRBD1 (6 bases). CDR3 length: 14 amino acids. Germline V gene data show CDR1 as MNHNY and CDR2 as SVGAGI (reference sequence). Trimming cost V 6 bases and J 5 bases, with 16 bases left between them. The CDR3 region is CASSLEQGRTEAFF. In DNA form, the CDR3 reads TGTGCCAGCAGCTTAGAACAGGGACGGACTGAAGCTTTCTTT.

The chain uses TRBV9 and TRBJ1-2, with 8 positions matching TRBD1. The germline gives CDR1 SGDLS, CDR2 YYNGEE. V shed 6 bases, J shed 2 bases, and the junction held 6 bases outside the gene matches. The CDR3 totals 14 residues. The chain's CDR3 is CASTSGTGNYGYTF. CDR3 in DNA: TGTGCCAGCACCTCAGGGACAGGCAACTATGGCTACACCTTC.

The chain has TRBV11-3 and TRBJ2-3, with 8 nucleotides matching TRBD2. Germline assignment: CDR1 SGHNT and CDR2 YENEEA. There are 16 residues in the CDR3. V was clipped by 1 base and J by 1 base; unmatched bases: 4. CDR3 DNA: TGTGCCAGCAGCTTAGTCGCGGGAGGTCGCACAGATACGCAGTATTTT. It encodes CASSLVAGGRTDTQYF. Full variable domain (rest looked up from reference TRBV11-3 and TRBJ2-3): EAGVVQSPRYKIIEKKQPVAFWCNPISGHNTLYWYLQNLGQGPELLIRYENEEAVDDSQLPKDRFSAERLKGVDSTLKIQPAELGDSAVYLCASSLVAGGRTDTQYFGPGTRLTVL.

The rearrangement uses TRBV7-2 and TRBJ2-2; 7 nucleotides agree with TRBD2. J gave up 1 base and V 4 bases, and 6 bases lay outside the gene matches. This CDR3 region has 16 residues. Germline loops: CDR1 SGHTA, CDR2 FQGNSA. The CDR3 DNA is TGTGCCAGCAGCTCTTCTAGCGGCCTGAACACCGGGGAGCTGTTTTTT. Amino acids: CASSSSSGLNTGELFF. Complete variable domain (other parts from reference TRBV7-2 and TRBJ2-2): GAGVSQSPSNKVTEKGKDVELRCDPISGHTALYWYRQSLGQGLEFLIYFQGNSAPDKSGLPSDRFSAERTGGSVSTLTIQRTQQEDSAVYLCASSSSSGLNTGELFFGEGSRLTVL.

The DNA for the CDR3 is TGTGCCAGCAGCTTAGGGACAGGGAGCTCCTACGAGCAGTACTTC. Amino acid sequence: CASSLGTGSSYEQYF. The chain joins TRBV13 to TRBJ2-7, with 7 bases fitting TRBD1. V lost 0 bases and J lost 0; bases outside the gene matches: 2. CDR3 size: 15 residues. CDR1 PRHDT and CDR2 FYEKMQ come from the germline V gene (reference sequence).

The chain recombines TRBV6-4 with TRBJ2-1; TRBD1 matches 9 bases. Germline-derived CDR1 and CDR2 are MRHNA and SNTAGT. V lost 6 bases to trimming and J lost 5 bases; unmatched junction nucleotides: 11. The CDR3 totals 16 residues. The CDR3 protein is CASSPLTGGAHNEQFF. The CDR3 nucleotides read TGTGCCAGCAGCCCACTTACAGGGGGCGCCCACAATGAGCAGTTCTTC.

The genes are TRBV5-6 and TRBJ2-7, with D unclear. CDR1 is SGHDT and CDR2 is YYEEEE in the germline V gene. Trimming took 0 bases from V and 0 from J, leaving 7 bases between them. The CDR3 totals 14 residues. The CDR3 DNA reads as TGTGCCAGCAGCTTGGCGGGTTCCTCCTACGAGCAGTACTTC. Amino acids: CASSLAGSSYEQYF. The full variable domain, rest sourced from reference TRBV5-6 and TRBJ2-7, is DAGVTQSPTHLIKTRGQQVTLRCSPKSGHDTVSWYQQALGQGPQFIFQYYEEEERQRGNFPDRFSGHQFPNYSSELNVNALLLGDSALYLCASSLAGSSYEQYFGPGTRLTVT.

The chain employs TRBV2 and TRBJ1-5; TRBD1 might be the D (5 bases). V gave up 4 bases and J gave up 2 bases, with 15 bases separating them. The germline CDR1 and CDR2 sequences are SNHLY and FYNNEI. The CDR3 consists of 16 residues. The DNA of the CDR3 is TGTGCCAGCAGTGCGCAGGGTTTTATGGGCAATCAGCCCCAGCATTTT. Encoded protein: CASSAQGFMGNQPQHF.

The chain carries TRBV7-6 and TRBJ1-6; D is perhaps TRBD1 (5 bases). The germline V and J ends were trimmed by 5 bases and 10 bases, with 15 bases remaining between them. The CDR3 extends over 14 amino acids. Germline V gene lookup returns CDR1 SGHVS and CDR2 FNYEAQ. The DNA for the CDR3 is TGTGCCAGCAGCCCCGGGAGAGGGGTATCACCCCTCCACTTT. It codes for CASSPGRGVSPLHF.